The 29 T cell receptor beta chains below all came from one sample that was sequenced in a study of identical twins. MiXCR, applied by TCRdb to the 5' RACE reads, yields one record per CDR3 protein. Of roughly 1.6 million distinct CDR3 sequences listed, about 32% are singletons. The sample consisted of cord blood. The receptors come from a newborn girl in good health.

This clonotype was observed once. The genes are TRBV7-2 and TRBJ2-1; 8 nucleotides align to TRBD2. This CDR3 has 15 residues. Germline V gives CDR1 SGHTA, CDR2 FQGNSA. Germline trimming cut 2 bases from V and 7 bases from J; bases unmatched to any gene: 7. CDR3 nucleotides: TGTGCCAGCAGCTTATACGGGGGGGCGGGTAATGAGCAGTTCTTC. This translates into CASSLYGGAGNEQFF.

The chain couples TRBV6-2 or TRBV6-3 to TRBJ2-1; the match to TRBD2 covers 15 bases. This CDR3 has 17 amino acids. Germline V gene sequence: CDR1 MNHEY, CDR2 SVGEGT. V shed 8 bases and J 7 bases; nucleotides not matched to a gene: 12. The CDR3 DNA sequence: TGTGCCAGCGGGGGGACTAGCGGGAGGCTACGATCGAATGAGCAGTTCTTC. It yields the protein CASGGTSGRLRSNEQFF.

With regard to this clonotype: A much larger clone differs from this one at a single base, so this may be a read error. The chain combines TRBV4-2 with TRBJ2-1; D is perhaps TRBD1 (5 bases). The CDR3 spans 13 residues. Trimming shortened V by 3 bases and J by 10 bases, and 13 bases separated the two germline ends. Germline V gene sequence: CDR1 LGHNA, CDR2 YNFKEQ. The CDR3 loop reads CASSQEQAYEQFF. DNA of the CDR3: TGTGCCAGCAGCCAGGAACAGGCCTACGAGCAGTTCTTC.

The chain recombines TRBV20-1 with TRBJ2-7, with D maybe TRBD1 (7 bases). In germline, CDR1 is DFQATT, CDR2 SNEGSKA (reference sequence). V gave up 0 bases and J gave up 0 bases, with 12 bases separating them. This CDR3 has 15 amino acids. CDR3: CSARDGGTASYEQYF. The DNA for the CDR3 is TGCAGTGCTAGAGATGGAGGGACAGCCTCCTACGAGCAGTACTTC.

Ten or more counts support this clonotype. The chain employs TRBV2 and TRBJ2-7; the match to TRBD2 covers 10 bases. The CDR3 is made up of 13 amino acids. Germline V gene sequence: CDR1 SNHLY, CDR2 FYNNEI. After removal of 5 bases from V and 5 bases from J, the junction contained 3 bases not matched to a gene. CDR3 bases: TGTGCCAGCAGTCGTACTAGCGGGGACGAGCAGTACTTC. As protein: CASSRTSGDEQYF.

This chain links TRBV6-6 with TRBJ2-7, with a possible D match to TRBD2 (5 bases). The ends were cut back, 6 bases at V and 5 bases at J, with 20 bases in the middle. The V gene's germline CDR1 is MNHNY and CDR2 SVGAGI (reference sequence). This CDR3 has 15 residues. The CDR3 DNA reads TGTGCCAGCAGCTATTCCTTAGGCCGGCGGGACGAGCAGTACTTC. Translated, it gives CASSYSLGRRDEQYF.

About this clonotype itself: One end of the junction fails to match germline, which may point to a read error. The rearrangement joins TRBV11-2 to TRBJ2-3; 9 positions agree with TRBD2. CDR1 and CDR2 (germline): SGHAT, FQNNGV. CDR3 length equals 16 residues. The CDR3 sequence: CASGLRSSGAVDTQYF. In DNA form, the CDR3 reads TGTGCCAGCGGCTTACGGTCTAGCGGGGCGGTAGATACGCAGTATTTT.

The CDR3 sequence: CASSYRPPPYEQYF. CDR3 DNA: TGTGCCAGCAGTTACCGACCCCCTCCCTACGAGCAGTACTTC. The chain combines TRBV6-6 with TRBJ2-7; no firm D call. Germline V gives CDR1 MNHNY, CDR2 SVGAGI (reference sequence). CDR3 length: 14 amino acids. Trimming removed 2 bases at V and 2 bases at J, with 10 bases between.

This clonotype is a singleton in its sample. The chain links TRBV6-1 to TRBJ1-1; TRBD1 matches 7 bases. The CDR3 is 13 residues long. After removal of 6 bases from V and 5 bases from J, the junction contained 6 bases not matched to a gene. Germline CDR1 is MNHNS and CDR2 is SASEGT. The CDR3, as DNA: TGTGCCAGCAGGCCTACGACAGGGACTGAAGCTTTCTTT. Its translation: CASRPTTGTEAFF.

With regard to this clonotype: A much larger clone lies a single base off, so this may be a read error. The chain recombines TRBV10-3 with TRBJ1-2; D is uncertain. The CDR3 runs 12 residues. V dropped 4 bases and J dropped 3 bases, with 6 bases sitting between them. The V gene's germline CDR1 is ENHRY and CDR2 SYGVKD. This CDR3 is CAISGQDYGYTF. The DNA for the CDR3 is TGTGCCATCAGTGGACAAGACTATGGCTACACCTTC.

The chain joins TRBV6-1 to TRBJ2-7; 10 nucleotides line up with TRBD1. The CDR3 sequence is 16 residues long. Germline V gene sequence: CDR1 MNHNS, CDR2 SASEGT. Trimming at V came to 4 bases and at J to 5 bases, leaving 11 bases not matched to a gene. The CDR3 is CASSGQDRGAQNEQYF. Here the CDR3 DNA reads TGTGCCAGCAGTGGCCAGGACAGGGGGGCGCAGAACGAGCAGTACTTC.

This chain connects TRBV6-4 to TRBJ2-7; unclear D gene. Trimming cost V 3 bases and J 2 bases, with 20 bases left between them. The CDR3 contains 17 residues. Germline CDR1 and CDR2: MRHNA and SNTAGT. In nucleotides, the CDR3 is TGTGCCAGCAGTGATACACATCAGGTCCCCAGAACCTACGAGCAGTACTTC. Amino acid sequence: CASSDTHQVPRTYEQYF.

V and J are TRBV9 and TRBJ2-7; 7 bases map to TRBD2. The CDR3 is made up of 15 amino acids. Germline CDR1 is SGDLS and CDR2 is YYNGEE. V was clipped by 0 bases and J by 7 bases; unmatched bases: 10. The CDR3: CASSVVESGINEQYF. The CDR3 nucleotides read TGTGCCAGCAGCGTAGTGGAAAGCGGGATCAATGAGCAGTACTTC.

The J gene is TRBJ2-2, the V gene TRBV4-1; TRBD2 matches at 7 bases. Trimming removed 3 bases from V and 8 bases from J; junction bases left unmatched: 9. There are 15 residues in the CDR3. The germline gives CDR1 MGHRA, CDR2 YSYEKL. CDR3 sequence reads: CASSQGRSGTGELFF. CDR3 nucleotide sequence: TGCGCCAGCAGCCAGGGCAGAAGCGGGACTGGGGAGCTGTTTTTT.

This clonotype was observed a single time. The rearrangement joins TRBV20-1 to TRBJ1-3; perhaps TRBD1 as D (5 bases). V was clipped by 1 base and J by 4 bases, with 8 bases between them. The germline V gene has CDR1 DFQATT and CDR2 SNEGSKA (reference sequence). The CDR3 is 13 amino acids. The CDR3 here is CSARGGKGNTIYF. CDR3 sequence (DNA): TGCAGTGCTAGAGGGGGGAAAGGAAACACCATATATTTT.

This rearrangement joins TRBV5-1 to TRBJ1-1, with D possibly being TRBD1 (6 bases). Germline V gene data show CDR1 as SGHRS and CDR2 as YFSETQ. The CDR3 contains 14 residues. Trimming cost V 4 bases and J 8 bases, with 18 bases left between them. The CDR3 region is CASSHEQGSTEAFF. The CDR3 DNA follows: TGCGCCAGCAGCCACGAACAGGGTAGCACCGAAGCTTTCTTT.

The J gene is TRBJ2-7, the V gene TRBV10-2, with 7 nucleotides matching TRBD1. Trimming removed 3 bases from V and 7 bases from J; junction bases left unmatched: 6. The CDR3 totals 13 residues. Germline CDR1 WSHSY, CDR2 SAAADI. The CDR3 coding sequence is TGCGCCAGCAGTGACCTAGGGGGCAATGAGCAGTACTTC. This encodes CASSDLGGNEQYF.

This clonotype was counted a few times. This chain joins TRBV12-3 or TRBV12-4 and TRBJ1-5; a weak D match, TRBD1 (6 bases). The V gene lost 4 bases and the J gene lost 0 bases, with 13 bases spanning the gap. The CDR3 length is 16 residues. The DNA of the CDR3 is TGTGCCAGCAGTTGGACAGATTCATATAGCAATCAGCCCCAGCATTTT. It yields the protein CASSWTDSYSNQPQHF.

This clonotype was seen at least ten times. The chain has TRBV5-1 and TRBJ2-3; TRBD1 is a possible D gene (5 bases). The V end lost 1 base, the J end lost 4 bases, and 10 bases lay between the germline ends. This CDR3 spans 14 amino acids. The V gene's germline CDR1 is SGHRS and CDR2 YFSETQ. DNA of the CDR3: TGCGCCAGCAGCTTGATAGGGGTTCCAGATACGCAGTATTTT. Protein: CASSLIGVPDTQYF.

This clonotype was recorded a few times. The rearrangement joins TRBV29-1 to TRBJ2-1; tentatively, D is TRBD2 (5 bases). The germline V gene has CDR1 SQVTM and CDR2 ANQGSEA. The CDR3 is 16 amino acids. V was shortened by 0 bases and J by 1 base, with 13 bases between the two germline ends. DNA for the CDR3: TGCAGCGTTGAAGATCGAGGTAGCGAGTCCTACAATGAGCAGTTCTTC. Amino acids: CSVEDRGSESYNEQFF.

This clonotype was counted only a few times. The chain joins TRBV20-1 to TRBJ1-6; D unclear. CDR1 and CDR2 (germline): DFQATT, SNEGSKA (reference sequence). The CDR3 contains 14 residues. Trimming shortened V by 3 bases and J by 2 bases, and 8 bases separated the two germline ends. The CDR3 region has the DNA TGCAGTGCTAGTTCCGCGACCTATAATTCACCCCTCCACTTT. Its protein product is CSASSATYNSPLHF.

This clonotype was picked up a small number of times. This sequence joins TRBV20-1 and TRBJ2-7; D is uncertain. The germline CDR1 and CDR2 sequences are DFQATT and SNEGSKA (reference sequence). The CDR3 spans 12 residues. Trimming removed 2 bases from V and 6 bases from J, with 11 bases in between. The CDR3 here is CSARRAAGEQYF. The CDR3, as DNA: TGCAGTGCTAGACGGGCAGCCGGCGAGCAGTACTTC.

This clonotype turned up a few times. The chain employs TRBV29-1 and TRBJ2-7; 11 bases match TRBD1. CDR1 SQVTM and CDR2 ANQGSEA come from the germline V gene. The CDR3 runs 14 residues. With V trimmed by 3 bases and J by 2 bases, 3 bases remained unmatched. The CDR3 DNA is TGCAGCGTTGACGCGGGACAGGGGGCCTACGAGCAGTACTTC. Protein: CSVDAGQGAYEQYF.

The chain joins TRBV2 to TRBJ2-1, with 7 bases matching TRBD2. CDR1 SNHLY and CDR2 FYNNEI come from the germline V gene. With 6 bases clipped from V and 5 bases from J, the junction kept 7 bases outside the gene matches. The CDR3 contains 14 residues. CDR3 in amino acids: CASRSLAVNNEQFF. The CDR3, as DNA: TGTGCCAGCAGGAGCCTAGCGGTCAACAATGAGCAGTTCTTC.

There are a few counts of this clonotype. V usage is TRBV28 and J usage is TRBJ1-1, with D possibly TRBD1 on 6 matching bases. The germline V gene has CDR1 MDHEN and CDR2 SYDVKM. Trimming stripped 3 bases from V and 6 bases from J, with 11 bases between. CDR3 length: 13 amino acids. The CDR3 nucleotides read TGTGCCAGCAGTTTTTGGGGGGCCGCTGAAGCTTTCTTT. This sequence encodes CASSFWGAAEAFF.

This clonotype has more than one count but fewer than ten. This chain links TRBV20-1 with TRBJ2-6; D unclear. The CDR3 has 15 amino acids. Trimming shortened V by 6 bases and J by 1 base, and 13 bases separated the two germline ends. In germline, CDR1 is DFQATT, CDR2 SNEGSKA (reference sequence). CDR3 bases: TGCAGTGCGATAGTTCTTGAATCTGGGGCCAACGTCCTGACTTTC. Protein product: CSAIVLESGANVLTF.

The V call is TRBV29-1, the J call TRBJ2-1; possible D gene TRBD1, 9 bases. The CDR3 is made up of 16 amino acids. The germline V gene has CDR1 SQVTM and CDR2 ANQGSEA. V lost 6 bases to trimming and J lost 7 bases, with 25 bases between them. CDR3 sequence reads: CSVRDRVSGSINEQFF. DNA of the CDR3: TGCAGCGTCCGGGACAGGGTCAGCGGGAGTATAAATGAGCAGTTCTTC.

The rearrangement joins TRBV3-1 to TRBJ2-2, with 10 bases fitting TRBD1. The germline gives CDR1 LGHDT, CDR2 YNNKEL (reference sequence). V lost 2 bases and J lost 7; bases outside the gene matches: 1. This CDR3 spans 14 amino acids. CDR3 sequence (DNA): TGTGCCAGCAGCCAAAGGACAGGGGGCGGGGAGCTGTTTTTT. Translated: CASSQRTGGGELFF.

V usage is TRBV28 and J usage is TRBJ1-2; TRBD1 is a possible D gene (5 bases). CDR1 and CDR2 (germline): MDHEN, SYDVKM. CDR3 size: 15 residues. Trimming shortened V by 3 bases and J by 7 bases, and 18 bases separated the two germline ends. The CDR3 coding sequence is TGTGCCAGCAGTTTGTCCGGGGGTTTAATAGGTGGCTACACCTTC. Translating it yields CASSLSGGLIGGYTF.